A single sample gave rise to the 24 T cell receptor beta chains below, sequenced in a study of blood T cells in healthy people across ages. The second PCR ran about 6 to 11 cycles with a sample-barcoded 5' primer and J-beta primers. TCRdb independently ran MiXCR on the 5' RACE reads; one entry per CDR3 protein. Seen here are 1 million or so distinct CDR3 sequences, approximately 25% observed once, and the top ten hold less than 0.85%. The data were also submitted as part of a second study, on T cells of mothers and their children.

Sequencing used blood. The receptors here all came from a girl aged 2 to 10 in good health.

This chain joins TRBV6-5 and TRBJ1-2, with TRBD1 matching 8 bases. With V trimmed by 7 bases and J by 4 bases, 8 bases remained unmatched. The germline gives CDR1 MNHEY, CDR2 SVGAGI. The CDR3 runs to 14 residues. CDR3 sequence reads: CASTRQGRTYGYTF. The CDR3 DNA reads as TGTGCCAGCACCAGACAGGGGCGAACCTATGGCTACACCTTC.

This clonotype was observed a handful of times. This chain joins TRBV29-1 and TRBJ2-3, with unresolved D. The V end was cut by 3 bases, the J end by 2 bases, with 9 bases between. In germline, CDR1 is SQVTM, CDR2 ANQGSEA. This CDR3 region has 13 residues. The CDR3 reads CSVDVGNTDTQYF. The CDR3 DNA reads TGCAGCGTTGATGTAGGAAACACAGATACGCAGTATTTT.

The chain recombines TRBV28 with TRBJ2-1; 7 nucleotides line up with TRBD1. With the DNA end fitting TRBJ2-7 better, the J assignment may be wrong. CDR1 and CDR2 from the germline V gene are MDHEN and SYDVKM. The CDR3 extends over 11 amino acids. In nucleotides, the CDR3 is TGTGCCAGCATGGACAGGAACGAGCAGTACTTC. It encodes CASMDRNEQYF.

This clonotype was picked up a small number of times. This chain joins TRBV20-1 and TRBJ2-5; 11 nucleotides match TRBD2. The CDR3 runs to 13 residues. Germline CDR1 reads DFQATT; CDR2 reads SNEGSKA (reference sequence). With 6 bases clipped from V and 5 bases from J, the junction kept 5 bases outside the gene matches. Written as DNA, the CDR3 is TGCAGTGCCAAACTAGCGGGAGCGGAGACCCAGTACTTC. Translation: CSAKLAGAETQYF.

The CDR3: CASRQTGSDEKLFF. The CDR3 nucleotides are TGTGCCAGCAGACAGACGGGCTCGGATGAAAAACTGTTTTTT. J is TRBJ1-4 and V is TRBV4-2; no firm D call. V was cut by 6 bases and J by 6 bases, with 14 bases left in between. Germline CDR1 and CDR2: LGHNA and YNFKEQ. This CDR3 has 14 residues.

The chain employs TRBV27 and TRBJ2-2, with a tentative D call TRBD1 (6 bases). The germline CDR1 and CDR2 sequences are MNHEY and SMNVEV (reference sequence). This CDR3 has 15 amino acids. V lost 7 bases, J lost 6 bases, and 18 bases lay in between. The DNA of the CDR3 is TGTGCCAGCAAACCAACAGGGTTATCGGCCGGGGAGCTGTTTTTT. Protein product: CASKPTGLSAGELFF.

There are a few counts of this clonotype. The chain combines TRBV29-1 with TRBJ2-5, with 14 bases fitting TRBD2. The CDR3 totals 18 residues. Germline CDR1 is SQVTM and CDR2 is ANQGSEA. Trimming cost V 2 bases and J 6 bases; bases outside gene matches: 14. The CDR3 loop reads CSVEWWFGTSGSRKTQYF. In DNA form, the CDR3 reads TGCAGCGTTGAATGGTGGTTTGGGACTAGCGGGAGTAGGAAGACCCAGTACTTC.

This clonotype has a handful of counts. At one end the junction does not follow the germline gene, possibly because of a read error. This chain links TRBV10-3 with TRBJ2-7; 14 bases agree with TRBD2. Per germline, CDR1 ENHRY and CDR2 SYGVKD. The CDR3 covers 17 residues. CDR3 sequence (DNA): TGCGCCATCAGTGAGTGGGGGACTAGCGGGGGACTGTACGAGCAGTACTTC. Its translation is CAISEWGTSGGLYEQYF.

This clonotype was seen only a few times. CDR3 sequence reads: CASSLGDGRNTIYF. The CDR3 nucleotides are TGTGCCAGCAGCCTGGGGGACGGTCGAAACACCATATATTTT. The V and J genes are TRBV7-9 and TRBJ1-3; a weak D match, TRBD1 (5 bases). Germline V gene sequence: CDR1 SEHNR, CDR2 FQNEAQ (reference sequence). The CDR3 contains 14 residues. Deletions cut 5 bases from V and 5 bases from J, with 13 bases between.

This chain's CDR3 is CASSLAGSGRETQYF. CDR3 bases: TGCGCCAGCAGCTTGGCCGGGTCGGGAAGGGAGACCCAGTACTTC. The rearrangement joins TRBV5-1 to TRBJ2-5; D possibly corresponds to TRBD2 (5 bases). The germline CDR1 and CDR2 sequences are SGHRS and YFSETQ. Trimming removed 0 bases at V and 5 bases at J, with 14 bases between. This CDR3 spans 15 amino acids.

This rearrangement joins TRBV28 to TRBJ2-4; perhaps TRBD1 as D (5 bases). The germline CDR1 and CDR2 sequences are MDHEN and SYDVKM. Between the trimmed V and J ends, which lost 3 bases and 7 bases, there was a span of 10 bases. The CDR3 is 13 residues long. As DNA, the CDR3 is TGTGCCAGCAGTTTGGGGCAGAGGAACATTCAGTACTTC. Translated: CASSLGQRNIQYF.

This clonotype was seen a few times. The V gene is TRBV9, the J gene TRBJ1-1; perhaps TRBD1 as D (5 bases). There are 15 residues in the CDR3. Germline assignment: CDR1 SGDLS and CDR2 YYNGEE. The ends were cut back, 0 bases at V and 4 bases at J, with 13 bases in the middle. CDR3 nucleotide sequence: TGTGCCAGCAGCGTAGATGGGGACTGGGGCACTGAAGCTTTCTTT. Translated, it gives CASSVDGDWGTEAFF.

The chain combines TRBV4-1 with TRBJ2-7, with TRBD1 matching over 8 bases. From germline, CDR1 is MGHRA and CDR2 YSYEKL. This CDR3 spans 18 amino acids. V gave up 1 base and J gave up 6 bases; unmatched junction bases: 17. The CDR3 is CASSQVSPMGQGASEQYF. The DNA for the CDR3 is TGCGCCAGCAGCCAAGTATCACCGATGGGGCAGGGGGCGAGCGAGCAGTACTTC.

This chain connects TRBV27 to TRBJ1-2; a weak D match, TRBD1 (5 bases). CDR1 is MNHEY, CDR2 SMNVEV, per germline (reference sequence). The V and J ends lost 3 bases and 2 bases respectively, with 7 bases between them. The CDR3 sequence is 13 residues long. The CDR3 sequence is CASSLKGNYGYTF. DNA for the CDR3: TGTGCCAGCAGTTTGAAGGGGAACTATGGCTACACCTTC.

This clonotype was observed a few times. The rearrangement links TRBV7-6 to TRBJ1-1, with a tentative D call TRBD1 (5 bases). Looked up from germline, CDR1 is SGHVS and CDR2 is FNYEAQ. The V end lost 4 bases, the J end lost 8 bases, and 26 bases lay between the germline ends. The length of the CDR3 is 17 residues. As DNA, the CDR3 is TGTGCCAGCAGCTCAAGGCACAGCCGGGACCCGGAGGCCGAAGCTTTCTTT. This gives the protein CASSSRHSRDPEAEAFF.

The genes are TRBV20-1 and TRBJ2-1; 14 positions match TRBD2. V lost 6 bases and J lost 10; bases outside the gene matches: 11. The CDR3 totals 15 residues. Germline CDR1 DFQATT, CDR2 SNEGSKA (reference sequence). This chain's CDR3 is CSAFPGTSGSNEQFF. The CDR3 DNA reads as TGCAGTGCCTTCCCCGGGACTAGCGGGAGCAACGAGCAGTTCTTC.

V usage is TRBV9 and J usage is TRBJ2-1; D is perhaps TRBD1 or TRBD2 (5 bases each). CDR3 size: 13 residues. CDR1 is SGDLS and CDR2 is YYNGEE in the germline V gene. V was clipped by 1 base and J by 8 bases, with 10 bases between them. CDR3 protein: CASSVLRDHEQFF. The CDR3 DNA is TGTGCCAGCAGCGTACTCAGGGACCATGAGCAGTTCTTC.

This chain connects TRBV29-1 to TRBJ1-2; D is unresolved. Trimming shortened V by 4 bases and J by 4 bases, and 7 bases separated the two germline ends. Germline assignment: CDR1 SQVTM and CDR2 ANQGSEA. This CDR3 spans 11 amino acids. The CDR3 nucleotides are TGCAGCGTTGCAGATGTCTATGGCTACACCTTC. Its translation is CSVADVYGYTF.

The rearrangement joins TRBV20-1 to TRBJ1-5; D possibly corresponds to TRBD1 (5 bases). Germline V CDR1 and CDR2: DFQATT, SNEGSKA (reference sequence). This CDR3 is 13 amino acids long. V lost 1 base and J 2 bases, leaving 6 bases between the germline ends. CDR3 in amino acids: CSARVQGNQPQHF. CDR3 coding DNA: TGCAGTGCTAGAGTACAGGGCAATCAGCCCCAGCATTTT.

This clonotype has just a few counts. The V call is TRBV12-3 or TRBV12-4, the J call TRBJ2-4, with D tentatively TRBD1 (6 bases). Trimming removed 1 base from V and 7 bases from J, with 8 bases in between. The CDR3 extends over 13 amino acids. In nucleotides, the CDR3 is TGTGCCAGCAGTTTAGGGGGGCTCAACATTCAGTACTTC. It codes for CASSLGGLNIQYF.

The chain combines TRBV5-5 with TRBJ2-4; 10 bases are a match to TRBD2. Germline loops: CDR1 SGHKS, CDR2 YYEKEE (reference sequence). Unmatched junction bases numbered 7, after V lost 3 bases and J lost 7 bases. There are 15 residues in the CDR3. CDR3 nucleotide sequence: TGTGCCAGCAGCTCCGAACTAGCGGGAATGAACATTCAGTACTTC. Translating gives CASSSELAGMNIQYF.

V gene TRBV11-1 combines with J gene TRBJ2-3; 11 positions match TRBD2. CDR1 and CDR2 (germline): SGHAT, FQDESV (reference sequence). The CDR3 totals 14 residues. The trim removed 5 bases at V and 5 bases at J, leaving 3 bases unmatched. The CDR3 DNA is TGTGCCAGCAGCCCGGGGACTAGCGGAGATACGCAGTATTTT. Translated, it gives CASSPGTSGDTQYF.

The V gene is TRBV7-8, the J gene TRBJ2-1; 10 bases map to TRBD1. The J call may not be correct, given that the DNA end is closer to TRBJ2-7. Looked up from germline, CDR1 is SGHVS and CDR2 is FQNEAQ. The CDR3 has 15 residues. As DNA, the CDR3 is TGTGCCAGCAGCTTAGCCGGACAGGGGGGTAACGAGCAGTACTTC. Protein product: CASSLAGQGGNEQYF.

This clonotype turned up a few times. This chain uses TRBV7-8 with TRBJ1-5; no clear D gene. The V gene lost 1 base and the J gene lost 3 bases, with 13 bases spanning the gap. Looked up from germline, CDR1 is SGHVS and CDR2 is FQNEAQ. This CDR3 spans 16 amino acids. The CDR3: CASSLGAAVFNQPQHF. DNA of the CDR3: TGTGCCAGCAGCTTAGGGGCAGCCGTATTCAATCAGCCCCAGCATTTT.